The 19 T cell receptor beta chains given below trace back to one sample, sequenced in a study of blood T cell repertoires in COVID-19. The method was immunoSEQ multiplex PCR; TCRdb's version includes in-frame clones alone and lacks a portion of them. Of approximately 270,000 clones listed, approximately 84% are singletons. The specimen sequenced was peripheral blood. All receptors come from a person aged 65 to 79 with COVID-19, enrolled during active disease.

This clone has just a few counts. This chain links TRBV6-1 with TRBJ1-1; no reliable D call. In germline, CDR1 is MNHNS, CDR2 SASEGT. The CDR3 totals 15 residues. The V end lost 3 bases, the J end lost 0 bases, and 11 bases lay between the germline ends. The CDR3 DNA follows: TGTGCCAGCAGTGAGGTGGGAGGGCTGAACACTGAAGCTTTCTTT. Amino acids: CASSEVGGLNTEAFF.

V and J are TRBV6-2 or TRBV6-3 and TRBJ2-2; D is unclear. Germline CDR1 MNHEY, CDR2 SVGEGT. The CDR3 runs 14 residues. V gave up 0 bases and J gave up 5 bases, with 7 bases separating them. The CDR3 spells CASSYSSGTGELFF. For the CDR3, the DNA is TGTGCCAGCAGTTACTCTTCGGGTACCGGGGAGCTGTTTTTT.

This clone was recorded only once. This rearrangement joins TRBV21-1 to TRBJ2-7; TRBD2 is taken as the D call from the table, unchecked against the DNA. TRBV21-1 is a known pseudogene. The CDR3 is 19 residues long. In DNA form, the CDR3 reads TGTGCCAGCAGCAATGAGTACCTCTTTATTAGCGGTCGCTCCTACGAGCAGTACTTC. Translating gives CASSNEYLFISGRSYEQYF.

This clone occurred once. The chain carries TRBV6-2 or TRBV6-3 and TRBJ1-5, with D possibly TRBD1 on 6 matching bases. V shed 5 bases and J shed 0 bases, with 17 bases lying between them. Germline values: CDR1 MNHEY, CDR2 SVGEGT. The CDR3 is made up of 17 amino acids. This CDR3 is CASSPYLGQYSNQPQHF. The CDR3 DNA is TGTGCCAGCAGTCCCTACCTTGGACAGTATAGCAATCAGCCCCAGCATTTT.

The V and J genes are TRBV7-9 and TRBJ1-6; maybe TRBD1 (5 bases). Between the trimmed V and J ends, which lost 6 bases and 5 bases, there was a span of 11 bases. The germline V gene has CDR1 SEHNR and CDR2 FQNEAQ (reference sequence). This CDR3 has 14 residues. The CDR3: CASREGRDNSPLHF. CDR3 in DNA: TGTGCCAGCAGGGAGGGACGGGATAATTCACCCCTCCACTTT.

The sample holds one count of this clone. This rearrangement joins TRBV5-1 to TRBJ1-3; no firm D call. V lost 4 bases and J lost 0, with 11 bases in between. The germline CDR1 and CDR2 sequences are SGHRS and YFSETQ. The CDR3 runs to 15 residues. The CDR3 region is CASSPDGVSGNTIYF. The CDR3 nucleotides are TGCGCCAGCAGCCCTGATGGAGTCTCTGGAAACACCATATATTTT.

This rearrangement joins TRBV15 to TRBJ2-4, with 12 bases aligning to TRBD2. From germline, CDR1 is LNHNV and CDR2 YYDKDF (reference sequence). The CDR3 runs to 15 residues. Losses at the gene ends were 2 bases for V and 5 bases for J; bases not matched to a gene: 1. This CDR3 is CATSRRTSGENIQYF. The CDR3, as DNA: TGTGCCACCAGCAGAAGGACTAGCGGGGAAAACATTCAGTACTTC.

This chain connects TRBV6-5 to TRBJ1-1; a weak D match, TRBD1 (5 bases). This CDR3 region has 12 residues. Germline CDR1 and CDR2: MNHEY and SVGAGI. Trimming removed 7 bases from V and 4 bases from J, with 10 bases in between. CDR3 DNA sequence: TGTGCCAGCAAAACGGGGGGCACTGAAGCTTTCTTT. Amino acids: CASKTGGTEAFF.

This rearrangement joins TRBV19 to TRBJ1-3; D may be TRBD1 (6 bases). The germline V gene encodes CDR1 LNHDA and CDR2 SQIVND (reference sequence). Trimming left V 4 bases short and J 0 bases short, with 13 bases between. This CDR3 is 16 amino acids long. CDR3 nucleotide sequence: TGTGCCAGTAGTACGAGAACACAGGGCTCTGGAAACACCATATATTTT. It translates to CASSTRTQGSGNTIYF.

For the CDR3, the DNA is TGTGCCATCAAAAGGTCGGGACAGGACCCTTCACCCCTCCACTTT. Protein product: CAIKRSGQDPSPLHF. The rearrangement uses TRBV10-3 and TRBJ1-6; 8 nucleotides agree with TRBD1. The CDR3 covers 15 residues. The V and J ends lost 7 bases and 9 bases, in that order; junction bases with no gene match: 11. The V gene's germline CDR1 is ENHRY and CDR2 SYGVKD.

The V gene is TRBV9, the J gene TRBJ1-4; D might be TRBD1 (6 bases). Trimming took off 0 bases at V and 4 bases at J, with 16 bases between the two ends. CDR1 SGDLS and CDR2 YYNGEE come from the germline V gene. The CDR3 contains 17 residues. CDR3 nucleotide sequence: TGTGCCAGCAGCGTAGGAGGGGGGGCGGCAGGTAATGAAAAACTGTTTTTT. The encoded protein is CASSVGGGAAGNEKLFF.

This clone was observed a handful of times. The chain is built from TRBV7-9 and TRBJ1-3, with D possibly being TRBD1 (5 bases). Germline V CDR1 and CDR2: SEHNR, FQNEAQ (reference sequence). The V end was cut by 1 base, the J end by 3 bases, with 7 bases between. The CDR3 sequence is 14 residues long. The CDR3 nucleotides read TGTGCCAGCAGCTTAGTAGGGGATGGAAACACCATATATTTT. Amino acids: CASSLVGDGNTIYF.

CDR3 DNA: TGTGCCAGCAGCTCCCCGGGAAGCGGGGCCACAGATACGCAGTATTTT. This gives the protein CASSSPGSGATDTQYF. This rearrangement joins TRBV7-8 to TRBJ2-3; 7 nucleotides match TRBD2. CDR3 size: 16 residues. The germline V gene has CDR1 SGHVS and CDR2 FQNEAQ. V lost 4 bases and J lost 2; bases outside the gene matches: 9.

This chain uses TRBV19 with TRBJ2-3; TRBD1 matches at 7 bases. This CDR3 is built from 15 residues. Trimming took 5 bases from V and 3 from J; bases not matched to a gene: 8. Germline CDR1 is LNHDA and CDR2 is SQIVND (reference sequence). The CDR3 here is CASSSDRVITDTQYF. CDR3 nucleotides: TGTGCCAGTAGTTCCGACAGGGTCATTACAGATACGCAGTATTTT. The variable domain in full, completed from reference TRBV19 and TRBJ2-3, reads DGGITQSPKYLFRKEGQNVTLSCEQNLNHDAMYWYRQDPGQGLRLIYYSQIVNDFQKGDIAEGYSVSREKKESFPLTVTSAQKNPTAFYLCASSSDRVITDTQYFGPGTRLTVL.

This clone was picked up a small number of times. This chain links TRBV7-8 with TRBJ1-1; D is possibly TRBD1 (5 bases). V was shortened by 5 bases and J by 5 bases, with 12 bases between the two germline ends. Germline CDR1 is SGHVS and CDR2 is FQNEAQ. The CDR3 length is 13 residues. CDR3: CASSPIGATEAFF. CDR3 nucleotides: TGTGCCAGCAGCCCCATAGGGGCTACTGAAGCTTTCTTT.

In its sample, this clone was seen a few times. V usage is TRBV19 and J usage is TRBJ2-6; no clear D gene. The CDR3 is made up of 13 amino acids. CDR1 LNHDA and CDR2 SQIVND come from the germline V gene (reference sequence). Trimming stripped 3 bases from V and 2 bases from J, with 2 bases between. The CDR3 nucleotides are TGTGCCAGTAGTATTACTGGGGCCAACGTCCTGACTTTC. Its translation is CASSITGANVLTF.

V gene TRBV27 combines with J gene TRBJ1-4; tentative D call: TRBD1 (6 bases). The V gene lost 3 bases and the J gene lost 8 bases, with 16 bases spanning the gap. Germline loops: CDR1 MNHEY, CDR2 SMNVEV (reference sequence). This CDR3 comprises 15 residues. This chain's CDR3 is CASSFSPPGVEKLFF. The CDR3, as DNA: TGTGCCAGCAGTTTTTCCCCCCCAGGGGTGGAAAAACTGTTTTTT.

The rearrangement uses TRBV19 and TRBJ1-1; 7 bases map to TRBD1. Germline loops: CDR1 LNHDA, CDR2 SQIVND (reference sequence). J gave up 7 bases and V 6 bases, and 14 bases lay outside the gene matches. The CDR3 covers 15 residues. The CDR3 sequence is CASSTGASPRSEAFF. CDR3 DNA: TGTGCCAGTAGCACAGGGGCCTCTCCCCGGAGTGAAGCTTTCTTT.

The chain couples TRBV20-1 to TRBJ1-2; no firm D call. Germline CDR1 DFQATT, CDR2 SNEGSKA (reference sequence). This CDR3 contains 13 residues. V was shortened by 3 bases and J by 2 bases, with 10 bases between the two germline ends. CDR3 coding DNA: TGCAGTGCTAGTTCCCCGACAAACTATGGCTACACCTTC. This translates into CSASSPTNYGYTF.